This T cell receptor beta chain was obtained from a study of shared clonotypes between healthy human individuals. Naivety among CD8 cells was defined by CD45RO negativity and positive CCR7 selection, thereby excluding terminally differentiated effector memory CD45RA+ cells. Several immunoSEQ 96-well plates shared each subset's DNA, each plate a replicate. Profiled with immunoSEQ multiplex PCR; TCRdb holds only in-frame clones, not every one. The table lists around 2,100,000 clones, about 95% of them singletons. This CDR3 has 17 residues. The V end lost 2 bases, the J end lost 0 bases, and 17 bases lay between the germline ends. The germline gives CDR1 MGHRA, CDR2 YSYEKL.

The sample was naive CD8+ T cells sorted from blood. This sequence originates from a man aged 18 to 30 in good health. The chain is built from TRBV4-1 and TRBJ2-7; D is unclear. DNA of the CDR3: TGCGCCAGCAGCCAACCGGGTTACGCGGTAGCCTCCTACGAGCAGTACTTC. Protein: CASSQPGYAVASYEQYF.